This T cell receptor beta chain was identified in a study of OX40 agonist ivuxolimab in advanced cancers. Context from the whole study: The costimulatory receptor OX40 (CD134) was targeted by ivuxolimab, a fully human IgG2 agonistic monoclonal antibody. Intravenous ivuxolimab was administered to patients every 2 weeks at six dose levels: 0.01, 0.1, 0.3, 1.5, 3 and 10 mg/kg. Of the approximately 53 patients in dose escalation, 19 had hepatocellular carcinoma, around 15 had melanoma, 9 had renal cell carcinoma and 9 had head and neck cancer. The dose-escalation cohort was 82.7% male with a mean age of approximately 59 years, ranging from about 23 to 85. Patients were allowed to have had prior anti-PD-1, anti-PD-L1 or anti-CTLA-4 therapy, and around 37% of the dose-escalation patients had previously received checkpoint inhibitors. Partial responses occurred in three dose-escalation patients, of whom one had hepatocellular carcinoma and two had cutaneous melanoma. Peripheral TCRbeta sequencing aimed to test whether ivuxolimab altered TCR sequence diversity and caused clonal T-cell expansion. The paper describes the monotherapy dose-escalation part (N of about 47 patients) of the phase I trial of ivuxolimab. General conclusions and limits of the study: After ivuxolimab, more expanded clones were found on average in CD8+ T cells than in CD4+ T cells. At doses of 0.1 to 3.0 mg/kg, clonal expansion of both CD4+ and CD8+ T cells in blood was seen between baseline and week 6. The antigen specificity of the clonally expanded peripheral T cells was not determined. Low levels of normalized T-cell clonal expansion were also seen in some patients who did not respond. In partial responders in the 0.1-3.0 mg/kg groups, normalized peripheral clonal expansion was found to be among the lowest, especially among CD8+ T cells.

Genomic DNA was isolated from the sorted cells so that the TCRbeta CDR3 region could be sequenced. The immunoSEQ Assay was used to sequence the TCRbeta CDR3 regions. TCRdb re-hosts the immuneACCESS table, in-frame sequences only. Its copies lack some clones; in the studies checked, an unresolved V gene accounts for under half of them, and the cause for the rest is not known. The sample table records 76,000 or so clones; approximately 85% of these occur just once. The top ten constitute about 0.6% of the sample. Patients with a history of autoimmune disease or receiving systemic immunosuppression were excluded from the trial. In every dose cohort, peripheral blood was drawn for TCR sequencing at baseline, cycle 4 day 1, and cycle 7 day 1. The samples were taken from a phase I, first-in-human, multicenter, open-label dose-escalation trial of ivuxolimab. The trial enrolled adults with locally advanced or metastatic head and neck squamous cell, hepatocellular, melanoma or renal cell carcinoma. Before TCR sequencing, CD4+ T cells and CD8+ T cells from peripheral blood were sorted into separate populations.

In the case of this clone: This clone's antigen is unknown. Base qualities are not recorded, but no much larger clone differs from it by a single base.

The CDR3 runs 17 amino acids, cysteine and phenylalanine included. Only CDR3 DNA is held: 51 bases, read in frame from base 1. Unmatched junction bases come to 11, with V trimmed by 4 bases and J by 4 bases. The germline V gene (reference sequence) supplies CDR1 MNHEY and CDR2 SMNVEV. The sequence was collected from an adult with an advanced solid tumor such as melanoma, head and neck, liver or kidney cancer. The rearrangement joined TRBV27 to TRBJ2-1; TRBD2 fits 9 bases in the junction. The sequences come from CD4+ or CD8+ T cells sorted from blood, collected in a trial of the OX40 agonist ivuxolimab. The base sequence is TGTGCCAGCAGTTCTCTGACAGAGCGGGGGGAATACAATGAGCAGTTCTTC. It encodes CASSSLTERGEYNEQFF.